This T cell receptor beta chain was identified during a study of CD8+CD57+ T cells in acquired aplastic anemia (dated by TCRdb to the late 2010s). As for the study more broadly: On average, sorted CD4+ and CD8+ cells yielded about 3 ug of extracted DNA, with a range of roughly 0.18 to 30 ug. CD8+CD57+ expansion was defined as a frequency above the mean frequency observed in healthy subjects.

With respect to this clonotype: Its target antigen remains unknown. Base qualities were left out, and no much larger clone turns up one base away.

Profiling of TCR beta VDJ combinations and CDR3 sequences used genomic DNA as the template. An Illumina HiSeq 2000 was used for TCR repertoire sequencing. In the paper's pipeline: TRBV/TRBJ rearrangement plots, CDR3 size and DJ length profiles, and Simpson's diversity index were used to evaluate the repertoires. The most abundant DNA sequence in the deep sequencing data was defined as the immunodominant clone. CDR3 amino acid sequences were screened for sharing across subjects and were compared with published repertoires and the VDJdb database. TCRdb ran its own pipeline on the public reads, namely fastp trimming at Q25 and MiXCR clone calling, and kept in-frame beta chains. Identical CDR3 protein sequences are pooled into one entry, listed with their most common genes and DNA. The V and J calls follow TCRdb's processing rather than the paper's. For this sample there are 150,000 or so distinct CDR3 sequences; about 50% appear just once. The ten largest make up around 12% of the sample.

The patients picked for sequencing were ones in whom flow cytometry had shown an expansion of CD8+CD57+ cells. Every patient had severe acquired aplastic anemia, diagnosed using the International Study of Aplastic Anemia and Agranulocytosis and Camitta criteria. Patients had received no therapy at the time of blood sampling. In the study, sorted CD4+ and CD8+ blood T cells from patients with severe aplastic anemia and from healthy subjects underwent deep sequencing of TCR repertoires. In the USA, patient enrollment took place under clinicaltrials.gov protocols 00001620, 01623167, 00001397, 00071045, 00081523 and 00961064. Ficoll-Paque density gradient centrifugation was used to isolate peripheral blood mononuclear cells. Before DNA extraction, CD4+ and CD8+ T cells were sorted with FACS or magnetic beads. V and J are truncated by 4 bases and 4 bases respectively, leaving an intervening sequence of 17 bases. Sequences SGDLS (CDR1) and YYNGEE (CDR2) are obtained from the germline V gene. Its CDR3 holds 16 amino acids, cysteine through phenylalanine. The retained sequence is limited to the CDR3, 48 bases, with the frame set at the first base.

Results the study describes overall, beyond this receptor: Between patients and healthy controls, no significant difference in CD8+ Simpson's diversity was found (P=0.060). Twenty-nine CD8+ CDR3 sequences were found in both patients and controls but appeared to be highly expressed in patients and within the immunodominant clones of the patients.

The sequence is built from TRBV9 and TRBJ1-4; the best D guess is TRBD1, with 5 bases matching. The receptor was isolated from a human donor with aplastic anemia. Sequencing input: sorted CD4+, CD8+, or CD8+CD57+ T cells (not recorded which) from PBMCs. CDR3 reads: CASSSRVGPINEKLFF. The DNA is as follows: TGTGCCAGCAGCTCCAGGGTCGGTCCTATTAATGAAAAACTGTTTTTT.